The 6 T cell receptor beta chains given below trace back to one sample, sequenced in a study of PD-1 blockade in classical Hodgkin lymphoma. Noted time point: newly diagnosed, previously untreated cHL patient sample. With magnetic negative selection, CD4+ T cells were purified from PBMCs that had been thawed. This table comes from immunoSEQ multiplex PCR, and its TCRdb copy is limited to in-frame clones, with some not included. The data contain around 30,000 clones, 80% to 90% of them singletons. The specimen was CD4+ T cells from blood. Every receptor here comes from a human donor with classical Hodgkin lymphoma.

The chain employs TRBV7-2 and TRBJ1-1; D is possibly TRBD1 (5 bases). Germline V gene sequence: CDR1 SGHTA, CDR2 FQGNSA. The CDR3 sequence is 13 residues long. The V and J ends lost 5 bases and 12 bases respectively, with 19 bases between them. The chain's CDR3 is CASSRRDRSGSFF. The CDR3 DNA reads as TGTGCCAGCAGCCGACGGGACCGCTCTGGGTCTTTCTTT. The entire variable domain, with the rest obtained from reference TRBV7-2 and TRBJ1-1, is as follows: GAGVSQSPSNKVTEKGKDVELRCDPISGHTALYWYRQSLGQGLEFLIYFQGNSAPDKSGLPSDRFSAERTGGSVSTLTIQRTQQEDSAVYLCASSRRDRSGSFFGQGTRLTVV.

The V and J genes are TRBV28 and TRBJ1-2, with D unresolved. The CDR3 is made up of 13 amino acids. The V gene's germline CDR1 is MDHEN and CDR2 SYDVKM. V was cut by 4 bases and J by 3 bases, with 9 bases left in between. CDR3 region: CASSSPGYYGYTF. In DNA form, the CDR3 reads TGTGCCAGCAGTTCGCCGGGGTACTATGGCTACACCTTC.

CDR3 sequence (DNA): TGTGCCAGCAGCTTACGGACAGGGCCATCAAACTATGGCTACACCTTC. As protein: CASSLRTGPSNYGYTF. This sequence joins TRBV7-9 and TRBJ1-2; 8 bases match TRBD1. Germline V gene lookup returns CDR1 SEHNR and CDR2 FQNEAQ (reference sequence). CDR3 length equals 16 residues. V trimming: 2 bases; J trimming: 2 bases; junction bases outside the gene matches: 7.

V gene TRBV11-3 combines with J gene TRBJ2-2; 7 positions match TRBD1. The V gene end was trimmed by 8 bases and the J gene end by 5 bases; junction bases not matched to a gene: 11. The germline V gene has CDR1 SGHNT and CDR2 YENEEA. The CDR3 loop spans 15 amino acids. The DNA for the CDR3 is TGTGCCAGCTCTGCCGTAGCAGGGGGTACCGGGGAGCTGTTTTTT. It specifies CASSAVAGGTGELFF.

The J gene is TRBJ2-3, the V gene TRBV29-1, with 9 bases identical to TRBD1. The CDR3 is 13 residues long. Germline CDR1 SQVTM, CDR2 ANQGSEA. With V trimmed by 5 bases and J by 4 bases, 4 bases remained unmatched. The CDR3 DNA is TGCAGCGTTCGGACAGGGGCGGCAGATACGCAGTATTTT. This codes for CSVRTGAADTQYF.

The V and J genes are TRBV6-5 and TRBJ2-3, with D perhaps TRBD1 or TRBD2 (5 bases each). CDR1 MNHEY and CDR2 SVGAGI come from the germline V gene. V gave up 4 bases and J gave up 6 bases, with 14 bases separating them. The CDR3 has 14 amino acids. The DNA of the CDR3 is TGTGCCAGCAGTTCCCCCCTCTGGGGGGATACGCAGTATTTT. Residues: CASSSPLWGDTQYF.